This TCR beta chain was identified in a study of identical twins. This CDR3 comprises 12 residues. V was pared by 1 base and J by 3 bases, with 4 bases between. Germline V gene data show CDR1 as SGHDN and CDR2 as FVKESK. TCRdb itself ran the 5' RACE reads through MiXCR, one entry per CDR3 protein. The sample holds 350,000 to 400,000 distinct CDR3 sequences, approximately 9.1% seen once. In this sample, this clonotype turned up a few times. The chain uses TRBV14 and TRBJ2-7; D remains ambiguous. The origin of this receptor is a woman aged 50 to 60 in good health. Sequencing was carried out using naive T cells sorted from blood. CDR3: CASSQVRYEQYV. CDR3 DNA sequence: TGTGCCAGCAGCCAAGTGCGCTACGAGCAGTACGTC.